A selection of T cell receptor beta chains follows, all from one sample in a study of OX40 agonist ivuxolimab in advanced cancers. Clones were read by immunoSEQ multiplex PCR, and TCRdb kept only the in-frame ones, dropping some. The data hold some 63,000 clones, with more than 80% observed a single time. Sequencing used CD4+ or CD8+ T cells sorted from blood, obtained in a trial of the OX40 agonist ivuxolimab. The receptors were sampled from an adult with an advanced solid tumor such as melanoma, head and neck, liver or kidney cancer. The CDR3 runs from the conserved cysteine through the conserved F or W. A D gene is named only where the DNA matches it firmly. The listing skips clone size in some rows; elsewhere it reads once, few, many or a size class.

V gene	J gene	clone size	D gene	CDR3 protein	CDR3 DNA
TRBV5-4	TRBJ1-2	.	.	CASSLRGEWDYTF	TGTGCCAGCAGCTTAAGAGGCGAGTGGGACTACACCTTC
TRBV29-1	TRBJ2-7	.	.	CSVEYTDSYEQYF	TGCAGCGTTGAATACACAGACTCCTACGAGCAGTACTTC
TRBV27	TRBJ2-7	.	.	CASSSRSTGAYEQYF	TGTGCCAGCAGTTCTAGGTCCACCGGGGCCTACGAGCAGTACTTC
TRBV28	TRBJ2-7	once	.	CASSFLPGSGEQYF	TGTGCCAGCAGTTTCCTTCCGGGGAGCGGCGAGCAGTACTTC
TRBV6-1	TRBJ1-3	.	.	CASSEWWVSSGNTIYF	TGTGCCAGCAGTGAATGGTGGGTGAGCTCTGGAAACACCATATATTTT
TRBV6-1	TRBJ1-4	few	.	CASSEYLNEKLFF	TGTGCCAGCAGTGAATACCTTAATGAAAAACTGTTTTTT
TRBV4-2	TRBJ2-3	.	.	CASSQGADTQYF	TGTGCCAGCAGCCAGGGGGCAGATACGCAGTATTTT
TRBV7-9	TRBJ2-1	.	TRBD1	CATSLASRDRGRNEQFF	TGTGCCACCTCCCTCGCCTCTCGGGACAGGGGGCGTAATGAGCAGTTCTTC
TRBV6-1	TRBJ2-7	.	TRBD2	CASSVPRLAGGYQDEQYF	TGTGCCAGCAGTGTACCACGACTAGCGGGAGGATATCAGGACGAGCAGTACTTC
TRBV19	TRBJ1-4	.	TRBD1	CASSIDRGGDEEKLFF	TGTGCCAGTAGTATCGACAGGGGTGGAGATGAAGAAAAACTGTTTTTT
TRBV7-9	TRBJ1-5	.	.	CASSLAGESNQPQHF	TGTGCCAGCAGCTTAGCAGGGGAAAGCAATCAGCCCCAGCATTTT
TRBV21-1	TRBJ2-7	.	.	CASSNPRTSGSSHEQYF	TGTGCCAGCAGCAACCCAAGAACTAGCGGGAGTTCCCACGAGCAGTACTTC
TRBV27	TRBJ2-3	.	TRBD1	CASYSGTDMRSDTQYF	TGTGCCAGCTATTCCGGGACAGACATGAGATCAGATACGCAGTATTTT
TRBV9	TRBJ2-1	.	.	CASSPRYGMGNEQFF	TGTGCCAGCAGCCCCCGTTACGGGATGGGCAATGAGCAGTTCTTC
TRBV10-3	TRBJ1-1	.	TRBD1	CAISDLGTGLRNTEAFF	TGTGCCATCAGTGACCTGGGGACAGGGCTTAGAAACACTGAAGCTTTCTTT
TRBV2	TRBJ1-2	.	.	CASSDTPGGGYGYTF	TGTGCCAGCAGTGACACACCGGGCGGAGGCTATGGCTACACCTTC
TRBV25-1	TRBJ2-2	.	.	CASSGRGRDTGELFF	TGTGCCAGCAGTGGCAGGGGTCGGGACACCGGGGAGCTGTTTTTT
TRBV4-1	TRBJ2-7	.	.	CASSQEKSYEQYF	TGCGCCAGCAGCCAAGAAAAGAGTTACGAGCAGTACTTC
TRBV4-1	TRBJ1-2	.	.	CASSQDPGPGYGYTF	TGCGCCAGCAGCCAAGATCCGGGTCCGGGGTATGGCTACACCTTC
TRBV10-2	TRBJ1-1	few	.	CASSDENTEAFF	TGCGCCAGCAGTGACGAGAACACTGAAGCTTTCTTT
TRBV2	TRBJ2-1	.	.	CATLQGFSYNEQFF	TGTGCCACCCTACAGGGATTCTCCTACAATGAGCAGTTCTTC
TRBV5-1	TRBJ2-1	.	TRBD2	CASSLGGPNVAGSNNEQFF	TGCGCCAGCAGCTTGGGGGGGCCTAACGTAGCGGGATCAAACAATGAGCAGTTCTTC
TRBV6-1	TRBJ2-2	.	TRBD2	CASISRGVRELFF	TGTGCCAGCATTAGTCGGGGGGTGCGGGAGCTGTTTTTT
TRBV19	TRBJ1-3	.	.	CASSPLLRAGNTIYF	TGTGCCAGTAGTCCCCTACTAAGGGCTGGAAACACCATATATTTT
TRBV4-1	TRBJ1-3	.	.	CASSQGSGGSTIYF	TGCGCCAGCAGCCAAGGATCGGGTGGAAGCACCATATATTTT
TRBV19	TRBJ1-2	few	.	CASSITELSYTF	TGTGCCAGTAGCATCACTGAGCTTAGCTACACCTTC
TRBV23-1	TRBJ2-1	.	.	CASSHSDTYFYNEQFF	TGCGCCAGCAGTCACTCGGACACCTACTTTTACAATGAGCAGTTCTTC
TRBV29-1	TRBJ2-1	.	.	CSVFGGSYNEQFF	TGCAGCGTTTTTGGGGGCTCCTACAATGAGCAGTTCTTC
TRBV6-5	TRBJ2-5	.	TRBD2	CASSYFGTSGVQTQYF	TGTGCCAGCAGTTACTTCGGAACTAGCGGGGTCCAGACCCAGTACTTC
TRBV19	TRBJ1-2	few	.	CASSTSRAGGVYGYTF	TGTGCCAGTAGTACCTCCCGAGCGGGAGGGGTTTATGGCTACACCTTC
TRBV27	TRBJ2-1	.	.	CASSPNRGGNEQFF	TGTGCCAGCAGTCCAAACAGGGGAGGCAATGAGCAGTTCTTC
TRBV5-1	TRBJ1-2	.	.	CASSLGGAEVYTF	TGCGCCAGCAGCCTTGGGGGGGCGGAGGTCTACACCTTC
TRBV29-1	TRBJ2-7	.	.	CSVVVGAFAYEQYF	TGCAGCGTTGTAGTAGGGGCGTTTGCCTACGAGCAGTACTTC
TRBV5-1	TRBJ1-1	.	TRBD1	CASSAGQGSEAFF	TGCGCCAGCAGCGCGGGACAGGGGAGTGAAGCTTTCTTT
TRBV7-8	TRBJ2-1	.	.	CASRFSDEQFF	TGTGCCAGCAGATTCTCGGATGAGCAGTTCTTC
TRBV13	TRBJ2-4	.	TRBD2	CASSSRTSGRGGNIQYF	TGTGCCAGCAGCTCCCGGACTAGCGGGAGAGGGGGGAACATTCAGTACTTC
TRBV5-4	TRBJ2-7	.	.	CASSLSLGTGVNEQYF	TGTGCCAGCAGCTTAAGTTTGGGTACAGGTGTGAACGAGCAGTACTTC
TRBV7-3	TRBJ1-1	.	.	CASSPSSGRVTEAFF	TGTGCCAGCAGCCCCTCTTCCGGCAGGGTCACTGAAGCTTTCTTT
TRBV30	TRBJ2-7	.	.	CAWTDRTYEQYF	TGTGCCTGGACTGACAGAACCTACGAGCAGTACTTC
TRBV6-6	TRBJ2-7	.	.	CASSLGFYEQYF	TGTGCCAGCAGTTTGGGGTTCTACGAGCAGTACTTC
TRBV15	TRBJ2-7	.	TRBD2	CATSRGTGGPVEQYF	TGTGCCACCAGCAGAGGTACGGGAGGGCCCGTCGAGCAGTACTTC
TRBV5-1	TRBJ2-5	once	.	CASSIFQETQYF	TGCGCCAGCAGCATTTTCCAAGAGACCCAGTACTTC